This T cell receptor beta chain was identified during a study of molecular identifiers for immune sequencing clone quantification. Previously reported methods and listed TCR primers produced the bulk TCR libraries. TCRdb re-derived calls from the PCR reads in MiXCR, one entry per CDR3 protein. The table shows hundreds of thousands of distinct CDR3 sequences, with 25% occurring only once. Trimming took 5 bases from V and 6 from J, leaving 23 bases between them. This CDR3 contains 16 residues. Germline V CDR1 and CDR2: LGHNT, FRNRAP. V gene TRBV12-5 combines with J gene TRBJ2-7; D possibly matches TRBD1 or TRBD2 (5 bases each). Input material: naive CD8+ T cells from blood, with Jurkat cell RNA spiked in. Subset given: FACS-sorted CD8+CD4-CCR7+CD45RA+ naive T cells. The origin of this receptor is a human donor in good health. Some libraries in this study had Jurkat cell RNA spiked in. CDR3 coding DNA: TGTGCTAGTGGTCCGCTCGGGGCACCCATCCTTCGCGAGCAGTACTTC. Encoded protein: CASGPLGAPILREQYF.